The next 6 T cell receptor beta chains were all read from a single sample in a study of blood T cell repertoires in COVID-19 (dated by TCRdb to 2018 to 2021). The library was generated by the immunoSEQ multiplex PCR assay. The table was pulled from immuneACCESS by TCRdb, which kept in-frame rearrangements only. Such tables lose some clones; where checked, under half of the loss comes from unresolved V genes, and the rest has no known cause. The sample has some 510,000 clones on record, around 89% of them singletons. The top ten clones comprise less than 2% of the sample. Sequenced input: PBMCs or T cells enriched from blood (not recorded which). Source of these receptors: a woman in her thirties or forties who had recovered from COVID-19.

To note about this clone: This sample also contains other DNA sequences that code for the same CDR3. The chain links TRBV18 to TRBJ1-1; tentative D call: TRBD1 (5 bases). The CDR3 extends over 13 amino acids. Germline V gene sequence: CDR1 KGHSH, CDR2 LQKENI. V was shortened by 3 bases and J by 4 bases, with 9 bases between the two germline ends. The CDR3 nucleotides read TGTGCCAGCTCACCTAGGGGTGGCACTGAAGCTTTCTTT. Protein: CASSPRGGTEAFF.

The V and J genes are TRBV11-3 and TRBJ2-7, with D hard to call. This CDR3 has 13 residues. Germline V gene sequence: CDR1 SGHNT, CDR2 YENEEA. The ends were cut back, 5 bases at V and 1 base at J, with 9 bases in the middle. This CDR3 reads CASSLTTSYEQYF. The DNA of the CDR3 is TGTGCCAGCAGCCTCACCACTTCCTACGAGCAGTACTTC.

The V call is TRBV25-1, the J call TRBJ2-7; 9 positions agree with TRBD1. The germline V gene has CDR1 MGHDK and CDR2 SYGVNS. The CDR3 is 13 residues long. V gave up 9 bases and J gave up 2 bases; unmatched junction bases: 5. The CDR3 nucleotides are TGTGCCAGTTCCGGGACAGGGACCTACGAGCAGTACTTC. Amino acid sequence: CASSGTGTYEQYF.

The V and J genes are TRBV5-3 and TRBJ2-7; D gene unclear. TRBV5-3 is an open reading frame, and its role is uncertain. This CDR3 spans 14 amino acids. Trimming cost V 4 bases and J 0 bases, with 11 bases left between them. DNA for the CDR3: TGTGCCAGAAGCCCTGAGACTGGCTCCTACGAGCAGTACTTC. Amino acid sequence: CARSPETGSYEQYF.

The J gene is TRBJ2-5, the V gene TRBV9; 9 nucleotides align to TRBD2. Trimming took 4 bases from V and 5 from J; bases not matched to a gene: 12. This CDR3 region has 16 residues. CDR1 is SGDLS, CDR2 YYNGEE, per germline. CDR3 loop: CASSPHLAGRGETQYF. In DNA, the CDR3 is TGTGCCAGCAGCCCCCACCTAGCGGGAAGGGGGGAGACCCAGTACTTC.

The chain uses TRBV7-9 and TRBJ2-7, with TRBD1 matching over 11 bases. CDR3 size: 17 residues. CDR1 and CDR2 from the germline V gene are SEHNR and FQNEAQ (reference sequence). Trimming took 8 bases from V and 7 from J; bases not matched to a gene: 19. The CDR3 sequence is CASETYSSGTGGEEQYF. CDR3 in DNA: TGTGCCAGCGAGACATATTCTTCCGGGACAGGGGGTGAAGAGCAGTACTTC.